This T cell receptor (beta chain) was sequenced for a study of control samples from healthy donors and cancer patients. In germline, CDR1 is LNHDA, CDR2 SQIVND (reference sequence). This CDR3 has 12 amino acids. The V and J ends lost 3 bases and 7 bases respectively, with 4 bases between them. TCRdb keeps only in-frame clones here, not all; method: immunoSEQ multiplex PCR. The sample contains 55,000 to 85,000 clones, roughly 86% of which appear only once. This clone was observed a single time. The V gene is TRBV19, the J gene TRBJ1-6; D unresolved. The receptor was derived from a man aged 55 to 70 with lung cancer. The source material was PBMCs. The CDR3 nucleotides are TGTGCCAGTAGTATGGGGAATTCACCCCTCCACTTT. Translating it yields CASSMGNSPLHF.